Sequencing of this T cell receptor (beta chain) was carried out in a study of identical twins. Study outcomes and limitations: There were fewer insertions in abundant cord blood beta clonotypes, but memory repertoires showed no such pattern. Modelling approaches yielded underestimates of out-of-frame TCR alpha sharing between monozygotic twins.

Germline CDR1 is SGHTA and CDR2 is FQGNSA. This CDR3 region has 16 residues. Trimming cost V 4 bases and J 5 bases; bases outside gene matches: 10. As to this clonotype: Antigen: not known.

MiXCR, run by TCRdb on the 5' RACE reads, gives a single entry per CDR3 protein. The table includes 120,000 to 150,000 distinct CDR3 sequences, under 4.5% detected once. Material for sequencing was memory T cells sorted from blood. The source is a man aged 18 to 30 in good health. The chain couples TRBV7-2 to TRBJ2-7; 11 nucleotides agree with TRBD2. The CDR3 region is CASSSLAGGPIHEQYF. The DNA of the CDR3 is TGTGCCAGCAGCTCCTTAGCGGGAGGGCCGATCCACGAGCAGTACTTC.